This TCR beta chain was sequenced for a study of CD8+ T cells in alopecia areata. On the study more broadly: Tofacitinib therapy lasting 6 to 18 months was followed by 6 months off drug.

Germline assignment: CDR1 SNHLY and CDR2 FYNNEI. The CDR3 runs 13 residues. V lost 6 bases and J lost 4, with 10 bases in between. This clone was detected a few times. cDNA serving as the sequencing template came from extracted, reverse transcribed RNA. TCRdb's copy holds only in-frame clones and misses some; the assay was immunoSEQ multiplex PCR. The sample consists of approximately 180,000 clones, approximately 70% of them appearing once. The chain recombines TRBV2 with TRBJ2-1, with D maybe TRBD1 (6 bases). The sample here was CD8+ T cells sorted from blood, taken at week 0. The sequence was collected from a human donor with alopecia areata. As DNA, the CDR3 is TGTGCCAGCAGGGGAGACAGGTACAATGAGCAGTTCTTC. Translation: CASRGDRYNEQFF.